Listed below are T cell receptor beta chains from one sample, sequenced in a study of early stage breast cancer tumors. Method: immunoSEQ multiplex PCR; TCRdb's copy keeps in-frame clones and lacks some. The table has tens of thousands of clones, 85% to 95% seen once. Material for sequencing was blood. These receptors all come from a person aged 65-85 years with breast cancer. The CDR3 runs from the conserved cysteine through the conserved F or W. D genes are given only for firm matches. Size tells how often a clone was seen (once, few, many) or the class of an expanded clone, and some rows leave it out.

J gene,clone size,V gene,D gene,CDR3 DNA,CDR3 protein
TRBJ2-5,once,TRBV2,TRBD2,TGTGCCAGCAGTAAATACGGGGGGTTAGAGACCCAGTACTTC,CASSKYGGLETQYF
TRBJ2-3,NA,TRBV6-6,TRBD2,TGTGCCAGCAGTTTCGCAGCGGGGGGCGCAGATACGCAGTATTTT,CASSFAAGGADTQYF
TRBJ2-3,NA,TRBV30,TRBD2,TGTGCCTGGAGACTAGCGGGGGCGGGTGGTACGCAGTATTTT,CAWRLAGAGGTQYF
TRBJ1-2,NA,TRBV27,NA,TGTGCCAGCAGTCCTCGGGGCGGGGCCATTAACTATGGCTACACCTTC,CASSPRGGAINYGYTF
TRBJ2-1,NA,TRBV6-5,TRBD1,TGTGCCAGCACCCCGACAGGGATCTACAATGAGCAGTTCTTC,CASTPTGIYNEQFF
TRBJ1-3,NA,TRBV7-2,NA,TGTGCCAGCAGCCCCGGGACTCACGGGAACACCATATATTTT,CASSPGTHGNTIYF
TRBJ1-1,few,TRBV30,NA,TGTGCCTGGAATCACAGGGACGAAGCTTTCTTT,CAWNHRDEAFF
TRBJ1-1,NA,TRBV29-1,NA,TGCAGCGTTGCTAGAGAGATAGAAGCTTTCTTT,CSVAREIEAFF
TRBJ2-7,once,TRBV15,NA,TGTGCCACCAGCAGAGAACAATCCCCCTACGAGCAGTACTTC,CATSREQSPYEQYF
TRBJ1-1,NA,TRBV27,TRBD1,TGTGCCAGCAGTTTAAGACAGGGGGCTGAAGCTTTCTTT,CASSLRQGAEAFF
TRBJ2-7,NA,TRBV7-2,NA,TGTGCCAGCAGCGTCCGGACAGCGAATGCCTACGAGCAGTACTTC,CASSVRTANAYEQYF
TRBJ2-3,NA,TRBV30,TRBD2,TGTGCCTGGGGCGGGGGGCCCGCCACAGATACGCAGTATTTT,CAWGGGPATDTQYF
TRBJ1-3,few,TRBV10-2,TRBD1,TGCGCCAGCAGGGGGGACAGCTCTGGAAACACCATATATTTT,CASRGDSSGNTIYF
TRBJ1-3,NA,TRBV6-1,NA,TGTGCCAGCAGTGAATCAATAAACACCATATATTTT,CASSESINTIYF
TRBJ1-2,NA,TRBV6-5,TRBD1,TGTGCCAGCAGTTTCAGGCGACAGGGGAACTATGGCTACACCTTC,CASSFRRQGNYGYTF
TRBJ1-6,NA,TRBV10-3,NA,TGTGCCATCAGTGAGGAGGGATGGGATAATTCACCCCTCCACTTT,CAISEEGWDNSPLHF
TRBJ2-7,NA,TRBV19,TRBD1,TGTGCCAGTAGTATAGATCACTCCGGGACAGTCTCCTACGAGCAGTACTTC,CASSIDHSGTVSYEQYF
TRBJ2-3,NA,TRBV28,NA,TGTGCCAGCCAGACTTATGCAGATACGCAGTATTTT,CASQTYADTQYF
TRBJ1-1,NA,TRBV19,TRBD1,TGTGCCAGTAGTAACACAGGGGACACTGAAGCTTTCTTT,CASSNTGDTEAFF
TRBJ2-5,NA,TRBV2,NA,TGTGCCAGCAGTGATCCGCAGAAACAAGAGACCCAGTACTTC,CASSDPQKQETQYF
TRBJ2-1,once,TRBV5-1,TRBD2,TGCGCCAGCAGCCTATACGCGGCGGGAGAGGCTAGTCATGAGCAGTTCTTC,CASSLYAAGEASHEQFF
TRBJ2-6,NA,TRBV5-4,TRBD2,TGTGCCAGCAGCTTGGGGTTGGGCGGGGGAATAGCTGGGGCCAACGTCCTGACTTTC,CASSLGLGGGIAGANVLTF
TRBJ1-2,NA,TRBV6-1,TRBD1,TGTGCCAGCAGGATGGGACAGCACAACTATGGCTACACCTTC,CASRMGQHNYGYTF